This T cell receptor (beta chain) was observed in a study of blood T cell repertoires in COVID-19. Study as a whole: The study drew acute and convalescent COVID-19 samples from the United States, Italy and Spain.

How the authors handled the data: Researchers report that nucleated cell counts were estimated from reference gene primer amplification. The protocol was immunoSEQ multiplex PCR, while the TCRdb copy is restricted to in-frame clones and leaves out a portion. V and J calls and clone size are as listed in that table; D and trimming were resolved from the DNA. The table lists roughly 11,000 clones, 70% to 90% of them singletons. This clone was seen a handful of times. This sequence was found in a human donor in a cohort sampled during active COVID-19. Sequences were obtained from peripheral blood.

CDR3 DNA sequence: TGTGCCAGCTCACCACCCAACTACTACAATGAGCAGTTCTTC. This gives the protein CASSPPNYYNEQFF. This rearrangement joins TRBV18 to TRBJ2-1; D unclear. In germline, CDR1 is KGHSH, CDR2 LQKENI. The CDR3 contains 14 residues. Trimming shortened V by 0 bases and J by 3 bases, and 6 bases separated the two germline ends.